This T cell receptor beta chain originates from a study of OX40 agonist ivuxolimab in advanced cancers. About the study: In this trial design, patients received ivuxolimab intravenously at 0.01 to 10 mg/kg every 2 weeks. A partial response was reached by three patients: one with hepatocellular carcinoma and two with cutaneous melanoma. Findings and caveats of the study: It was also the case that some nonresponders had low normalized T-cell clonal expansion.

The germline V gene encodes CDR1 LNHDA and CDR2 SQIVND (reference sequence). Trimming removed 4 bases at V and 0 bases at J, with 13 bases between. The CDR3 is 16 amino acids. With respect to this clone: Its antigen is unidentified.

Clones were read by immunoSEQ multiplex PCR, and TCRdb kept only the in-frame ones, dropping some. Among tens of thousands of clones listed, 80% to 90% were seen once. The J gene is TRBJ1-3, the V gene TRBV19; D is uncertain. The specimen comprised CD4+ or CD8+ T cells sorted from blood, sampled in a trial of the OX40 agonist ivuxolimab. The receptor comes from an adult with an advanced solid tumor such as melanoma, head and neck, liver or kidney cancer. The CDR3 bases are TGTGCCAGTAGTACCCAAGCAGTCTTCTCTGGAAACACCATATATTTT. As protein: CASSTQAVFSGNTIYF.